The rows below give T cell receptor beta chains drawn from one sample of a study of blood T cell repertoires in COVID-19. Sequencing used immunoSEQ multiplex PCR; TCRdb keeps in-frame clones, though not all of them. The sample has about 310,000 clones, roughly 90% seen once; the top ten hold about 9.4%. Sequenced sample: PBMCs or T cells enriched from blood (not recorded which). The origin of the receptors is a young woman who had recovered from COVID-19. Both conserved end residues are part of each CDR3. Fields, in order: clone size, V gene, J gene, D gene, CDR3 protein, CDR3 DNA. A D gene is named only where the DNA matches it firmly. A row's size may be missing; if present it is once, few, many or a size class.

clone size: -; V gene: TRBV6-5; J gene: TRBJ2-1; D gene: -; CDR3 protein: CASGIAQYNEQFF; CDR3 DNA: TGTGCCAGCGGGATAGCGCAATACAATGAGCAGTTCTTC
clone size: -; V gene: TRBV20-1; J gene: TRBJ2-7; D gene: TRBD1; CDR3 protein: CSASSDRVGQYF; CDR3 DNA: TGCAGTGCTAGTTCCGACAGGGTAGGACAGTACTTC
clone size: -; V gene: TRBV29-1; J gene: TRBJ1-4; D gene: TRBD1; CDR3 protein: CSVTQGAQEKLFF; CDR3 DNA: TGCAGCGTAACACAGGGGGCTCAGGAAAAACTGTTTTTT
clone size: -; V gene: TRBV18; J gene: TRBJ2-1; D gene: TRBD2; CDR3 protein: CASSSPGLAGEVGSYNEQFF; CDR3 DNA: TGTGCCAGCTCATCGCCGGGACTAGCGGGAGAAGTAGGCTCCTACAATGAGCAGTTCTTC
clone size: -; V gene: TRBV11-3; J gene: TRBJ2-1; D gene: -; CDR3 protein: CASSLGPGEQFF; CDR3 DNA: TGTGCCAGCAGCTTAGGTCCCGGGGAGCAGTTCTTC
clone size: few; V gene: TRBV4-1; J gene: TRBJ1-4; D gene: TRBD1; CDR3 protein: CASSRTGVSNEKLFF; CDR3 DNA: TGCGCCAGCAGCCGTACAGGGGTCAGTAATGAAAAACTGTTTTTT
clone size: -; V gene: TRBV28; J gene: TRBJ1-1; D gene: -; CDR3 protein: CASSFRGQPNTEAFF; CDR3 DNA: TGTGCCAGCAGTTTCCGTGGACAGCCGAACACTGAAGCTTTCTTT
clone size: -; V gene: TRBV9; J gene: TRBJ1-1; D gene: -; CDR3 protein: CASSGEYTEAFF; CDR3 DNA: TGTGCCAGCAGCGGGGAGTACACTGAAGCTTTCTTT
clone size: once; V gene: TRBV2; J gene: TRBJ2-5; D gene: TRBD2; CDR3 protein: CASSDLAGGEETQYF; CDR3 DNA: TGTGCCAGCAGTGACCTAGCGGGAGGGGAAGAGACCCAGTACTTC
clone size: -; V gene: TRBV27; J gene: TRBJ2-2; D gene: -; CDR3 protein: CASRRAGGTGELFF; CDR3 DNA: TGTGCCAGCCGTCGAGCGGGTGGCACCGGGGAGCTGTTTTTT
clone size: -; V gene: TRBV27; J gene: TRBJ2-1; D gene: -; CDR3 protein: CANPTIIYNEQFF; CDR3 DNA: TGTGCCAACCCTACTATCATCTACAATGAGCAGTTCTTC
clone size: -; V gene: TRBV3-1/TRBV3-2; J gene: TRBJ2-7; D gene: -; CDR3 protein: CASSETGEGEQYF; CDR3 DNA: TGTGCCAGCAGCGAAACGGGGGAAGGGGAGCAGTACTTC
clone size: -; V gene: TRBV5-1; J gene: TRBJ2-2; D gene: -; CDR3 protein: CASSLTTRTNTGELFF; CDR3 DNA: TGCGCCAGCAGCTTGACTACGAGAACGAACACCGGGGAGCTGTTTTTT
clone size: -; V gene: TRBV5-1; J gene: TRBJ1-6; D gene: -; CDR3 protein: CASSLDRNSPLHF; CDR3 DNA: TGCGCCAGCAGCTTGGACAGAAATTCACCCCTCCACTTT
clone size: -; V gene: TRBV6-5; J gene: TRBJ1-5; D gene: -; CDR3 protein: CASKTGSPDGQPQHF; CDR3 DNA: TGTGCCAGCAAAACCGGGAGCCCGGACGGACAGCCCCAGCATTTT
clone size: -; V gene: TRBV7-8; J gene: TRBJ2-7; D gene: TRBD1; CDR3 protein: CASSNRDRASYEQYF; CDR3 DNA: TGTGCCAGCAGCAACCGGGACAGGGCATCCTACGAGCAGTACTTC
clone size: -; V gene: TRBV29-1; J gene: TRBJ2-3; D gene: TRBD1; CDR3 protein: CSVSGQGGSTDTQYF; CDR3 DNA: TGCAGCGTGTCTGGACAGGGAGGAAGTACAGATACGCAGTATTTT
clone size: -; V gene: TRBV28; J gene: TRBJ2-3; D gene: TRBD1; CDR3 protein: CASSGQGAGTDTQYF; CDR3 DNA: TGTGCCAGCAGTGGACAGGGGGCGGGCACAGATACGCAGTATTTT
clone size: -; V gene: TRBV5-5; J gene: TRBJ1-3; D gene: TRBD1; CDR3 protein: CASSPGTGGIFGNTIYF; CDR3 DNA: TGTGCCAGCAGCCCAGGGACAGGGGGCATTTTTGGAAACACCATATATTTT
clone size: -; V gene: TRBV6-5; J gene: TRBJ1-1; D gene: -; CDR3 protein: CASRQTRGTEAFF; CDR3 DNA: TGTGCCAGCAGACAAACCCGGGGCACTGAAGCTTTCTTT
clone size: -; V gene: TRBV6-5; J gene: TRBJ2-3; D gene: -; CDR3 protein: CASNHGDTQYF; CDR3 DNA: TGTGCCAGCAACCACGGTGATACGCAGTATTTT
clone size: few; V gene: TRBV5-1; J gene: TRBJ2-5; D gene: -; CDR3 protein: CASSLAGVQGETQYF; CDR3 DNA: TGCGCCAGCAGCTTGGCCGGTGTACAGGGAGAGACCCAGTACTTC
clone size: -; V gene: TRBV3-1/TRBV3-2; J gene: TRBJ2-7; D gene: -; CDR3 protein: CASSATKNEQYF; CDR3 DNA: TGTGCCAGCAGCGCGACTAAAAACGAGCAGTACTTC
clone size: -; V gene: TRBV5-4; J gene: TRBJ1-1; D gene: TRBD1; CDR3 protein: CASSWDRNTEAFF; CDR3 DNA: TGTGCCAGCAGCTGGGACAGGAACACTGAAGCTTTCTTT
clone size: -; V gene: TRBV13; J gene: TRBJ2-1; D gene: TRBD2; CDR3 protein: CASSWGGGYNEQFF; CDR3 DNA: TGTGCCAGCAGCTGGGGCGGGGGATACAATGAGCAGTTCTTC
clone size: once; V gene: TRBV3-1/TRBV3-2; J gene: TRBJ2-7; D gene: -; CDR3 protein: CASRNRGNSYEQYF; CDR3 DNA: TGTGCCAGCAGGAATAGGGGGAACTCCTACGAGCAGTACTTC
clone size: -; V gene: TRBV5-5; J gene: TRBJ2-3; D gene: TRBD2; CDR3 protein: CASSLSPAGGQDTQYF; CDR3 DNA: TGTGCCAGCAGCTTGAGCCCAGCGGGAGGGCAAGATACGCAGTATTTT
clone size: -; V gene: TRBV7-8; J gene: TRBJ1-6; D gene: TRBD1; CDR3 protein: CASSGRTGSNSPLHF; CDR3 DNA: TGTGCCAGCAGCGGGCGGACAGGGAGCAATTCACCCCTCCACTTT
clone size: -; V gene: TRBV7-6; J gene: TRBJ2-7; D gene: TRBD2; CDR3 protein: CASSLGAGGTYEQYF; CDR3 DNA: TGTGCCAGCAGCTTAGGGGCGGGAGGCACCTACGAGCAGTACTTC
clone size: -; V gene: TRBV18; J gene: TRBJ2-5; D gene: -; CDR3 protein: CASSPPSSETQYF; CDR3 DNA: TGTGCCAGCTCACCACCGAGTTCAGAGACCCAGTACTTC
clone size: -; V gene: TRBV14; J gene: TRBJ2-5; D gene: TRBD2; CDR3 protein: CASSQRAGGHQETQYF; CDR3 DNA: TGTGCCAGCAGCCAGAGAGCGGGAGGGCATCAAGAGACCCAGTACTTC
clone size: -; V gene: TRBV5-1; J gene: TRBJ2-1; D gene: TRBD2; CDR3 protein: CARSRTSGSYNEQFF; CDR3 DNA: TGCGCCAGAAGTCGGACTAGCGGGAGCTACAATGAGCAGTTCTTC
clone size: -; V gene: TRBV15; J gene: TRBJ2-3; D gene: -; CDR3 protein: CATSRVTTTDTQYF; CDR3 DNA: TGTGCCACCAGCAGGGTGACTACCACAGATACGCAGTATTTT
clone size: -; V gene: TRBV13; J gene: TRBJ2-1; D gene: TRBD2; CDR3 protein: CASSSTSGRYNEQFF; CDR3 DNA: TGTGCCAGCAGCTCGACTAGCGGGAGGTACAATGAGCAGTTCTTC
clone size: -; V gene: TRBV5-5; J gene: TRBJ2-7; D gene: -; CDR3 protein: CASRYGEFPGLVAYEQYF; CDR3 DNA: TGTGCCAGCAGGTATGGGGAGTTTCCGGGACTTGTGGCCTACGAGCAGTACTTC
clone size: -; V gene: TRBV7-2; J gene: TRBJ2-1; D gene: TRBD1; CDR3 protein: CASSYGQGRNRYEQFF; CDR3 DNA: TGTGCCAGCAGCTACGGACAGGGACGCAATCGTTATGAGCAGTTCTTC
clone size: few; V gene: TRBV6-2/TRBV6-3; J gene: TRBJ1-6; D gene: -; CDR3 protein: CASSYSGLGRRSYNSPLHF; CDR3 DNA: TGTGCCAGCAGTTACTCCGGACTCGGACGACGCTCCTATAATTCACCCCTCCACTTT
clone size: -; V gene: TRBV7-9; J gene: TRBJ2-1; D gene: -; CDR3 protein: CASSLANLVKFF; CDR3 DNA: TGTGCCAGCAGCTTAGCCAACTTAGTTAAGTTCTTC
clone size: -; V gene: TRBV4-1; J gene: TRBJ1-3; D gene: TRBD1; CDR3 protein: CASSPLRGQGASGNTIYF; CDR3 DNA: TGCGCCAGCAGCCCCCTTCGGGGGCAGGGGGCGTCAGGAAACACCATATATTTT
clone size: -; V gene: TRBV18; J gene: TRBJ1-2; D gene: TRBD1; CDR3 protein: CASSRTGDGYTF; CDR3 DNA: TGTGCCAGCTCACGGACAGGGGATGGCTACACCTTC
clone size: -; V gene: TRBV27; J gene: TRBJ2-7; D gene: TRBD2; CDR3 protein: CASSLSLAGGFYEQYF; CDR3 DNA: TGTGCCAGCAGTTTGTCCCTAGCGGGAGGCTTCTACGAGCAGTACTTC
clone size: -; V gene: TRBV7-2; J gene: TRBJ2-1; D gene: -; CDR3 protein: CASSLATPYNEQFF; CDR3 DNA: TGTGCCAGCAGCTTAGCGACACCATACAATGAGCAGTTCTTC
clone size: -; V gene: TRBV6-1; J gene: TRBJ1-1; D gene: -; CDR3 protein: CASSEKHYEAFF; CDR3 DNA: TGTGCCAGCAGTGAGAAACATTATGAAGCTTTCTTT
clone size: -; V gene: TRBV30; J gene: TRBJ2-7; D gene: -; CDR3 protein: CAWTQELHEQYF; CDR3 DNA: TGTGCCTGGACCCAGGAACTTCACGAGCAGTACTTC
clone size: once; V gene: TRBV6-5; J gene: TRBJ2-4; D gene: -; CDR3 protein: CASRPLSGDKNIQYF; CDR3 DNA: TGTGCCAGCAGGCCCCTTTCCGGGGACAAAAACATTCAGTACTTC
clone size: -; V gene: TRBV29-1; J gene: TRBJ2-1; D gene: -; CDR3 protein: CSARGGTNYNEQFF; CDR3 DNA: TGCAGCGCCCGCGGGGGCACAAACTACAATGAGCAGTTCTTC
clone size: -; V gene: TRBV5-4; J gene: TRBJ2-1; D gene: TRBD1; CDR3 protein: CASSFGQGARNEQFF; CDR3 DNA: TGTGCCAGCAGTTTTGGACAGGGGGCTCGAAATGAGCAGTTCTTC
clone size: -; V gene: TRBV7-8; J gene: TRBJ1-4; D gene: -; CDR3 protein: CASSLARTQNLNEKLFF; CDR3 DNA: TGTGCCAGCAGCTTAGCAAGGACACAGAACTTGAATGAAAAACTGTTTTTT
clone size: -; V gene: TRBV7-9; J gene: TRBJ1-4; D gene: -; CDR3 protein: CASMRELNEKLFF; CDR3 DNA: TGTGCCAGCATGCGGGAGCTGAATGAAAAACTGTTTTTT